This T cell receptor (beta chain) emerged from a study of vaccination and CD4 T cells after COVID-19. Of note for this clonotype: No antigen is known for it.

Study findings and constraints: Convalescent patients had 304 of 307 vaccine-specific clones showing spike mono-reactivity.

Cultured CD4+ T-cell DNA underwent Oncomine TCR Beta short-read sequencing. TCRdb ran MiXCR on the PCR reads and lists one entry per CDR3 protein. The sample includes approximately 12,000 distinct CDR3 sequences, about 45% of them seen just once. The treatment is: roughly ten-day PBMC culture with coronavirus spike peptide pools or control peptides (ViraFEST assay). Alongside roughly 10 IU/ml IL-2 and about 9.6 ug/ml peptide pools, PBMCs were cultured at approximately 2 million per well. Fresh medium (containing IL-2) replaced half the medium on days 3 and 7. Trimming removed 6 bases at V and 1 base at J, with 18 bases between. The CDR3 is made up of 16 amino acids. In germline, CDR1 is MNHEY, CDR2 SVGEGT.

What was sequenced was CD4+ T cells from blood, cultured in vitro. J is TRBJ1-1 and V is TRBV6-2 or TRBV6-3; TRBD1 is a possible D gene (6 bases). This sequence was found in a human donor who had recovered from COVID-19. DNA of the CDR3: TGTGCCAGCAGGAACAGGGAACCTGCCTCGAACACTGAAGCTTTCTTT. Translation gives CASRNREPASNTEAFF.